Below are 22 T cell receptor beta chains sequenced from a single sample in a study of blood T cell repertoires in COVID-19 (dated by TCRdb to 2020 to 2021). The method was the immunoSEQ multiplex PCR assay. The source is immuneACCESS, and TCRdb retained only in-frame sequences with V and J called. Part of the clones is not carried over; for the studies checked, unresolved V genes explain less than half of this, and the remainder is unexplained. The sample includes around 250,000 clones, with 70% to 90% observed a single time. The top ten hold 5.1% of the sample. Sequencing input: peripheral blood. The origin of the receptors is a man aged 50-60 years with active or convalescent COVID-19.

The genes are TRBV3-1 (or the pseudogene TRBV3-2) and TRBJ1-2, with 8 bases aligning to TRBD1. The CDR3 spans 12 residues. Per germline, CDR1 LGHDT and CDR2 YNNKEL (reference sequence). V gave up 4 bases and J gave up 7 bases; unmatched junction bases: 2. This chain's CDR3 is CASSPGQVGYTF. CDR3 bases: TGTGCCAGCAGCCCGGGACAGGTTGGCTACACCTTC.

V is TRBV5-6 and J is TRBJ1-4; D is possibly TRBD1 (6 bases). Looked up from germline, CDR1 is SGHDT and CDR2 is YYEEEE. This CDR3 has 15 residues. V gave up 4 bases and J gave up 8 bases, with 18 bases separating them. The CDR3: CASSRKTGAYEKLFF. In DNA, the CDR3 is TGTGCCAGCAGCCGAAAGACAGGCGCGTACGAAAAACTGTTTTTT.

This sequence joins TRBV10-3 and TRBJ2-7, with 7 bases matching TRBD1. This CDR3 contains 17 residues. Germline V gives CDR1 ENHRY, CDR2 SYGVKD. V trimming: 6 bases; J trimming: 3 bases; junction bases outside the gene matches: 17. CDR3 DNA: TGTGCCATCAGGCAGGGGGAGAACTACCCAAATAGCTACGAGCAGTACTTC. Translated: CAIRQGENYPNSYEQYF.

The gene calls are TRBV19 and TRBJ2-3; 9 bases are shared with TRBD2. Trimming cost V 3 bases and J 8 bases; bases outside gene matches: 6. Per germline, CDR1 LNHDA and CDR2 SQIVND (reference sequence). CDR3 length: 14 residues. CDR3 bases: TGTGCCAGTAGTATGGCGGGAGGGGTTATTACGCAGTATTTT. This translates into CASSMAGGVITQYF. Full variable domain (outside the CDR3, taken from reference TRBV19 and TRBJ2-3): DGGITQSPKYLFRKEGQNVTLSCEQNLNHDAMYWYRQDPGQGLRLIYYSQIVNDFQKGDIAEGYSVSREKKESFPLTVTSAQKNPTAFYLCASSMAGGVITQYFGPGTRLTVL.

This chain connects TRBV14 to TRBJ2-3; weak D call: TRBD2 (6 bases). Trimming shortened V by 1 base and J by 3 bases, and 11 bases separated the two germline ends. Germline CDR1 SGHDN, CDR2 FVKESK. CDR3 length: 15 residues. The CDR3 region is CASSQVTGVTDTQYF. CDR3 sequence (DNA): TGTGCCAGCAGCCAAGTGACGGGGGTAACAGATACGCAGTATTTT.

This chain uses TRBV10-3 with TRBJ1-5; TRBD1 is a possible D gene (5 bases). The CDR3 has 14 amino acids. V was pared by 10 bases and J by 6 bases, with 19 bases between. Germline CDR1 and CDR2: ENHRY and SYGVKD. This CDR3 reads CATAWGNLGQPQHF. CDR3 DNA: TGTGCCACCGCTTGGGGCAACTTAGGTCAGCCCCAGCATTTT.

The rearrangement joins TRBV6-5 to TRBJ1-1, with TRBD1 as a possible D gene (5 bases). Trimming cost V 4 bases and J 8 bases, with 11 bases left between them. The germline V gene encodes CDR1 MNHEY and CDR2 SVGAGI. The CDR3 is 12 amino acids. The CDR3 sequence: CASSSGDREAFF. The CDR3 DNA is TGTGCCAGCAGTTCGGGGGACCGGGAAGCTTTCTTT.

The chain recombines TRBV27 with TRBJ1-4; TRBD1 might be the D (5 bases). Germline loops: CDR1 MNHEY, CDR2 SMNVEV (reference sequence). The CDR3 contains 15 residues. Trimming left V 5 bases short and J 5 bases short, with 15 bases between. CDR3 sequence: CASSVYRNSNEKLFF. Written as DNA, the CDR3 is TGTGCCAGCAGTGTCTACAGGAACTCCAATGAAAAACTGTTTTTT.

The chain couples TRBV5-1 to TRBJ2-3, with 10 bases matching TRBD1. With V trimmed by 5 bases and J by 3 bases, 6 bases remained unmatched. CDR1 SGHRS and CDR2 YFSETQ come from the germline V gene. The CDR3 covers 15 residues. The CDR3 coding sequence is TGCGCCAGCAGTAGGGACAGGGGACATACAGATACGCAGTATTTT. This codes for CASSRDRGHTDTQYF.

The chain is built from TRBV5-1 and TRBJ2-7; 10 nucleotides align to TRBD1. Germline CDR1 reads SGHRS; CDR2 reads YFSETQ. J lost 3 bases, V lost 0 bases, and 3 bases had no gene match. The CDR3 contains 15 residues. The CDR3 is CASSLETGGRYEQYF. In nucleotides, the CDR3 is TGCGCCAGCAGCTTGGAGACAGGGGGCCGCTACGAGCAGTACTTC.

This clone was found once. This chain joins TRBV19 and TRBJ2-7, with TRBD1 as a possible D gene (6 bases). Germline V gives CDR1 LNHDA, CDR2 SQIVND (reference sequence). Trimming stripped 6 bases from V and 5 bases from J, with 20 bases between. This CDR3 is built from 15 residues. The CDR3: CASSLSNRDGNEQYF. CDR3 in DNA: TGTGCCAGTAGCCTAAGCAACAGGGACGGGAACGAGCAGTACTTC.

With regard to this clone: The sample has other DNA sequences that encode this CDR3 too. The chain couples TRBV2 to TRBJ2-1; TRBD2 aligns across 11 bases. The CDR3 runs 15 residues. The V and J ends lost 4 bases and 3 bases, in that order; junction bases with no gene match: 2. CDR1 is SNHLY and CDR2 is FYNNEI in the germline V gene. The CDR3 DNA reads as TGTGCCAGCAGTGCCGGGACTAGCGGCTACAATGAGCAGTTCTTC. The encoded protein is CASSAGTSGYNEQFF.

The chain uses TRBV5-1 and TRBJ2-5, with D maybe TRBD1 (5 bases). CDR3 length: 16 residues. In germline, CDR1 is SGHRS, CDR2 YFSETQ. The V gene lost 0 bases and the J gene lost 5 bases, with 17 bases spanning the gap. In nucleotides, the CDR3 is TGCGCCAGCAGCTTGGAGACAGATTTATGGCTCGAGACCCAGTACTTC. Its translation is CASSLETDLWLETQYF.

This clone was seen a few times. The chain couples TRBV7-2 to TRBJ1-1, with TRBD1 matching over 7 bases. The germline gives CDR1 SGHTA, CDR2 FQGNSA. With V trimmed by 5 bases and J by 4 bases, 7 bases remained unmatched. The CDR3 sequence is 14 residues long. Here the CDR3 reads CASSEYRGVTEAFF. CDR3 DNA sequence: TGTGCCAGCAGCGAATACAGGGGCGTCACTGAAGCTTTCTTT.

The V call is TRBV5-1, the J call TRBJ1-2; 11 bases align to TRBD1. This CDR3 region has 16 residues. CDR1 SGHRS and CDR2 YFSETQ come from the germline V gene. The V gene end was trimmed by 0 bases and the J gene end by 4 bases; junction bases not matched to a gene: 5. The CDR3 region is CASSLAGQGVGYGYTF. The DNA for the CDR3 is TGCGCCAGCAGCTTGGCGGGACAGGGGGTTGGCTATGGCTACACCTTC.

This chain connects TRBV11-1 to TRBJ1-1; maybe TRBD1 (5 bases). The V end was cut by 3 bases, the J end by 7 bases, with 6 bases between. The CDR3 runs 11 residues. From germline, CDR1 is SGHAT and CDR2 FQDESV (reference sequence). The CDR3 region has the DNA TGTGCCAGCAGCTTCGGGGGTGAAGCTTTCTTT. This codes for CASSFGGEAFF.

The rearrangement joins TRBV5-6 to TRBJ2-1; no clear D gene. V dropped 5 bases and J dropped 4 bases, with 10 bases sitting between them. The CDR3 loop spans 13 amino acids. Germline values: CDR1 SGHDT, CDR2 YYEEEE. The CDR3 spells CASSSDLYNEQFF. In nucleotides, the CDR3 is TGTGCCAGCAGTTCAGATCTTTACAATGAGCAGTTCTTC.

The chain uses TRBV5-1 and TRBJ2-1; D is ambiguous. The CDR3 runs 13 residues. The germline V and J ends were trimmed by 5 bases and 0 bases, with 6 bases remaining between them. Germline CDR1 is SGHRS and CDR2 is YFSETQ. CDR3 loop: CASSLSSYNEQFF. As DNA, the CDR3 is TGCGCCAGCAGTCTCAGCTCCTACAATGAGCAGTTCTTC.

The rearrangement joins TRBV7-9 to TRBJ1-3; no clear D gene. Trimming removed 8 bases at V and 0 bases at J, with 5 bases between. In germline, CDR1 is SEHNR, CDR2 FQNEAQ (reference sequence). The CDR3 is 12 amino acids. The CDR3 nucleotides read TGTGCCAGCCTACTCTCTGGAAACACCATATATTTT. Its translation is CASLLSGNTIYF.

The rearrangement joins TRBV7-3 to TRBJ2-1; the match to TRBD2 covers 13 bases. This CDR3 is built from 16 residues. Losses at the gene ends were 4 bases for V and 8 bases for J; bases not matched to a gene: 8. Germline CDR1 reads SGHTA; CDR2 reads FQGTGA. In DNA, the CDR3 is TGTGCCAGCAGCTCCGGACTAGCGGGAGTAATAGATGAGCAGTTCTTC. As protein: CASSSGLAGVIDEQFF.

J is TRBJ2-7 and V is TRBV7-9, with 8 bases fitting TRBD1. This CDR3 comprises 14 residues. The J segment lost 7 bases and the V segment lost 4 bases, leaving 9 bases of the junction unmatched. Germline assignment: CDR1 SEHNR and CDR2 FQNEAQ (reference sequence). DNA for the CDR3: TGTGCCAGCAGCTCCATGGACAGGGCTTGGGAGCAGTACTTC. Amino acid sequence: CASSSMDRAWEQYF.

The rearrangement joins TRBV6-5 to TRBJ2-2; TRBD2 aligns across 8 bases. V was clipped by 2 bases and J by 11 bases; unmatched bases: 7. This CDR3 has 14 amino acids. Germline CDR1 and CDR2: MNHEY and SVGAGI. The CDR3 DNA follows: TGTGCCAGCAGTTACACCCGGCGGGGGGATGAGCTGTTTTTT. It translates to CASSYTRRGDELFF.